Listed below are T cell receptor beta chains from one sample, sequenced in a study of CD8 T cells in ankylosing spondylitis. A single record per CDR3 protein comes from TCRdb applying MiXCR to the 5' RACE reads. The repertoire holds about 500,000 distinct CDR3 sequences, with under 5.5% as singletons. The material sequenced was blood, either unsorted or a sorted T cell fraction (not recorded which). Receptor source: a male donor with ankylosing spondylitis. CDR3s include the opening cysteine and the closing phenylalanine or tryptophan. The D gene is left open where the match is weak. The size of a clone is reported for some rows only, either as once, few or many, or as a class for expanded clones.

V: TRBV20-1; J: TRBJ2-3; size: many; D: .; DNA: TGCAGTGCTAGAGGGGACTCAGATACGCAGTATTTT; CDR3: CSARGDSDTQYF
V: TRBV6-2/TRBV6-3; J: TRBJ2-7; size: .; D: .; DNA: TGTGCCAGCAGTTACGCAGGGCCCTACGAGCAGTACTTC; CDR3: CASSYAGPYEQYF
V: TRBV12-3/TRBV12-4; J: TRBJ2-1; size: many; D: .; DNA: .; CDR3: CASSLVGQGSEVF
V: TRBV7-8; J: TRBJ2-7; size: .; D: .; DNA: TGTGCCAGCAGCTATAAGAGGGGGGACGAGCAGTACTTC; CDR3: CASSYKRGDEQYF
V: TRBV29-1; J: TRBJ1-2; size: many; D: TRBD1; DNA: TGCAGCGTTGGAGGGAAGGGGGCGATTTATAGTCTCGGCTACACCTTC; CDR3: CSVGGKGAIYSLGYTF
V: TRBV6-1; J: TRBJ2-5; size: many; D: .; DNA: TGTGCCAGCAAGGTACCAGGGTACCAAGAGACCCAGTACTTC; CDR3: CASKVPGYQETQYF
V: TRBV29-1; J: TRBJ2-3; size: many; D: TRBD2; DNA: TGCAGCGGGGGAGCGGGAGGAGTCACAGATACGCAGTATTTT; CDR3: CSGGAGGVTDTQYF
V: TRBV5-1; J: TRBJ1-3; size: many; D: .; DNA: TGCGCCAGCAGCTCGGCGACGGCCGGAAACACCATATATTTT; CDR3: CASSSATAGNTIYF
V: TRBV4-2; J: TRBJ1-4; size: many; D: .; DNA: TGTGCCAGCAGCCCTATCAACGTAAGAAATGAAAAACTGTTTTTT; CDR3: CASSPINVRNEKLFF
V: TRBV4-3; J: TRBJ1-4; size: many; D: .; DNA: TGCGCCAGCAGCCAAGACCGGGTTCGCAATGAAAAACTGTTTTTT; CDR3: CASSQDRVRNEKLFF
V: TRBV5-6; J: TRBJ1-2; size: many; D: .; DNA: TGTGCCAGCAGCTTATCACCCGGGGCCGGCTACACCTTC; CDR3: CASSLSPGAGYTF
V: TRBV7-2; J: TRBJ1-2; size: many; D: .; DNA: TGTGCCAGCAGCTTCTCCGGGACAAGCAACTATGGCTACACCTTC; CDR3: CASSFSGTSNYGYTF
V: TRBV20-1; J: TRBJ2-5; size: .; D: TRBD2; DNA: TGCAGTGCTAGGCGGCTTCTAGCGGGCCCACCAGAGACCCAGTACTTC; CDR3: CSARRLLAGPPETQYF
V: TRBV5-5; J: TRBJ2-3; size: .; D: .; DNA: TGTGCCAGCAGCTTAGGACTCAAGGGAAGCACAGATACGCAGTATTTT; CDR3: CASSLGLKGSTDTQYF
V: TRBV29-1; J: TRBJ1-4; size: many; D: TRBD1; DNA: TGCAGCGTCTACAGGGGGACTAATGAAAAACTGTTTTTT; CDR3: CSVYRGTNEKLFF
V: TRBV7-2; J: TRBJ1-4; size: many; D: .; DNA: TGTGCCAGCAACCAGGGGTTCTTAAATGAAAAACTGTTTTTT; CDR3: CASNQGFLNEKLFF
V: TRBV5-1; J: TRBJ1-4; size: many; D: .; DNA: TGCGCCAGCAGCATCGACAGCGCAACTAATGAAAAACTGTTTTTT; CDR3: CASSIDSATNEKLFF
V: TRBV6-5; J: TRBJ2-7; size: many; D: .; DNA: TGTGCCAGCAGTTACTCGAGTATGGAAGGGGAGTCCTACGAGCAGTACTTC; CDR3: CASSYSSMEGESYEQYF
V: TRBV24-1; J: TRBJ2-7; size: many; D: TRBD1; DNA: TGTGCCACCCAATCAGCAGGGGACAGCTACGCCTACGAGCAGTACTTC; CDR3: CATQSAGDSYAYEQYF
V: TRBV10-1; J: TRBJ2-5; size: many; D: .; DNA: TGCGCCAGCAGTGAGTCCGGGCAGGGAAAGGCGGCCCAGTACTTC; CDR3: CASSESGQGKAAQYF
V: TRBV5-1; J: TRBJ2-4; size: many; D: .; DNA: TGCGCCAGCAGCTTGAATAGGGGGGCTGAGGACATTCAGTACTTC; CDR3: CASSLNRGAEDIQYF
V: TRBV6-5; J: TRBJ1-1; size: many; D: .; DNA: TGTGCCAGCAGTTCCGCCGGACTTCGGAACACTGAAGCTTTCTTT; CDR3: CASSSAGLRNTEAFF
V: TRBV5-1; J: TRBJ2-2; size: many; D: .; DNA: TGCGCCAGCAGCTTGAACAGGCGGGAGCTGTTTTTT; CDR3: CASSLNRRELFF
V: TRBV7-2; J: TRBJ1-1; size: many; D: TRBD1; DNA: TGTGCCAGCAGCCCCACAGGGGCGAACACTGAAGCTTTCTTT; CDR3: CASSPTGANTEAFF
V: TRBV20-1; J: TRBJ2-7; size: many; D: TRBD2; DNA: TGCAGTGCAGCTAGCGGGGGGACCTCCTACGAGCAGTACTTC; CDR3: CSAASGGTSYEQYF
V: TRBV30; J: TRBJ2-2; size: many; D: TRBD2; DNA: TGTGCCTGTACCCGACTAGCGGGAGAGGAAGGGGAGCTGTTTTTT; CDR3: CACTRLAGEEGELFF
V: TRBV6-5; J: TRBJ1-6; size: many; D: TRBD1; DNA: TGTGCCAGCGGTTCGGGACAGGGGAGTCCACCCCTCCACTTT; CDR3: CASGSGQGSPPLHF
V: TRBV5-1; J: TRBJ1-1; size: many; D: .; DNA: TGCGCCAGCAGCAGAACTTCTACAGGGCTGAACACTGAAGCTTTCTTT; CDR3: CASSRTSTGLNTEAFF
V: TRBV7-2; J: TRBJ2-3; size: few; D: .; DNA: TGTGCCAGCAGACGACAGATCTCAGATACGCAGTATTTT; CDR3: CASRRQISDTQYF
V: TRBV20-1; J: TRBJ1-4; size: .; D: TRBD1; DNA: TGCAGTGCTAGGACAGGGTCCGAGTACGGTGAAAAACTGTTTTTT; CDR3: CSARTGSEYGEKLFF
V: TRBV20-1; J: TRBJ2-5; size: many; D: .; DNA: TGCAGTGCTTCAGGGTTATGGGAGACCCAGTACTTC; CDR3: CSASGLWETQYF
V: TRBV29-1; J: TRBJ2-1; size: many; D: .; DNA: TGCAGCGTTGGGGCCGGCTCGGGGGATGAGCAGTTCTTC; CDR3: CSVGAGSGDEQFF
V: TRBV5-1; J: TRBJ2-7; size: many; D: .; DNA: TGCGCCAGCAGCTTGTTGCGGGGTACCTACGAGCAGTACTTC; CDR3: CASSLLRGTYEQYF
V: TRBV4-2; J: TRBJ2-5; size: many; D: TRBD2; DNA: TGTGCCAGCAGCCAAGGGGCGGGGCTAGCGGGAGTTGGAGAGACCCAGTACTTC; CDR3: CASSQGAGLAGVGETQYF
V: TRBV6-5; J: TRBJ2-7; size: .; D: .; DNA: TGTGCCAGCAGCTATGCCGGCAGGGGTCCCTACGAGCAGTACTTC; CDR3: CASSYAGRGPYEQYF
V: TRBV12-3/TRBV12-4; J: TRBJ1-6; size: many; D: .; DNA: TGTGCCAGCAGCCGTGATTGGGATAATTCACCCCTCCACTTT; CDR3: CASSRDWDNSPLHF
V: TRBV20-1; J: TRBJ2-7; size: many; D: TRBD1; DNA: TGCAGTGCTAGAGTACGGGACAGGGGAGGGTACGAGCAGTACTTC; CDR3: CSARVRDRGGYEQYF
V: TRBV6-1; J: TRBJ1-1; size: many; D: .; DNA: TGTGCCAGCAGGGATGGATATTCGAACACTGAAGCTTTCTTT; CDR3: CASRDGYSNTEAFF
V: TRBV7-9; J: TRBJ2-5; size: many; D: .; DNA: TGTGCCAGCAGCCGTAATCCACAGGGAAGGGGAGAGACCCAGTACTTC; CDR3: CASSRNPQGRGETQYF
V: TRBV5-6; J: TRBJ2-2; size: many; D: .; DNA: TGTGCCAGCAGCCCCCCCCGAACGAACACCGGGGAGCTGTTTTTT; CDR3: CASSPPRTNTGELFF
V: TRBV10-3; J: TRBJ2-5; size: .; D: TRBD1; DNA: TGTGCCATCAGTGGAGGGGGCCAAGAGACCCAGAACTTC; CDR3: CAISGGGQETQNF
V: TRBV15; J: TRBJ2-1; size: .; D: .; DNA: TGTGCCACCAGCAGAGATCTGCGCTACGGTGAGCAGTTCTTC; CDR3: CATSRDLRYGEQFF
V: TRBV6-2/TRBV6-3; J: TRBJ2-1; size: many; D: .; DNA: TGTGCCAGCAGTTACTCGATAGGGGGTCCTCGCTACAATGAGCAGTTCTTC; CDR3: CASSYSIGGPRYNEQFF
V: TRBV7-2; J: TRBJ1-1; size: many; D: .; DNA: TGTGCCAGCAGCTTAGATACCAGGAACACTGAAGCTTTCTTT; CDR3: CASSLDTRNTEAFF
V: TRBV7-6; J: TRBJ2-1; size: many; D: .; DNA: TGTGCCAGCAGCCCTCGTGGAGGGCTCTACAATGAGCAGTTCTTC; CDR3: CASSPRGGLYNEQFF
V: TRBV7-2; J: TRBJ1-2; size: many; D: .; DNA: TGTGCCAGCAGCACTAGAAACTATGGCTACACCTTC; CDR3: CASSTRNYGYTF
V: TRBV6-2/TRBV6-3; J: TRBJ2-7; size: many; D: .; DNA: TGTGCCAGCAGTCGCGAGGGCTGGGCCTACGAGCAGTACTTC; CDR3: CASSREGWAYEQYF
V: TRBV5-1; J: TRBJ1-1; size: many; D: .; DNA: TGCGCCAGCAGCTTGGTGGCGGGAGGGAACACTGAAGCTTTCTTT; CDR3: CASSLVAGGNTEAFF
V: TRBV5-1; J: TRBJ1-4; size: many; D: .; DNA: TGCGCCAGCAGCTTGGGAGGGGGGCAAACTGAAAAACTGTTTTTT; CDR3: CASSLGGGQTEKLFF
V: TRBV3-1; J: TRBJ2-3; size: many; D: TRBD2; DNA: TGTGCCAGCAGCCAAGAGGGTCGAGCGGGGAGTACAGATACGCAGTATTTT; CDR3: CASSQEGRAGSTDTQYF
V: TRBV10-1; J: TRBJ2-2; size: .; D: .; DNA: TGCGCCAGCAGTGGGCGCCCGGGGCCTTTGGACACCGGGGAGCTGTTTTTT; CDR3: CASSGRPGPLDTGELFF